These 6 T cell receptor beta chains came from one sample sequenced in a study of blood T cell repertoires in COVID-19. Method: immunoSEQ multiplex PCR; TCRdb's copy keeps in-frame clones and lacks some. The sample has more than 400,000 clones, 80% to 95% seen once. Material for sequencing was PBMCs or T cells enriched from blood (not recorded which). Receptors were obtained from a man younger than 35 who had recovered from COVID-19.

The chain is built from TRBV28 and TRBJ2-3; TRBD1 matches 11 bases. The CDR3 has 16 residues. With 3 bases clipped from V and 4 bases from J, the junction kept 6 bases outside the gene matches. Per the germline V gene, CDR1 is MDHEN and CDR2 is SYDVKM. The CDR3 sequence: CASSFYGTGGPDTQYF. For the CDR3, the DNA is TGTGCCAGCAGTTTTTACGGGACAGGGGGTCCAGATACGCAGTATTTT.

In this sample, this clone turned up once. This CDR3 reads CATSNAGMTEAFF. The CDR3 DNA follows: TGTGCCACCAGTAATGCAGGGATGACTGAAGCTTTCTTT. The V gene is TRBV24-1, the J gene TRBJ1-1; D is perhaps TRBD1 (5 bases). Per germline, CDR1 KGHDR and CDR2 SFDVKD. CDR3 length: 13 residues. Deletions cut 6 bases from V and 5 bases from J, with 12 bases between.

The CDR3 coding sequence is TGTGCCAGCAGCCCCGGGGGACTAGCAAAAGAGACCCAGTACTTC. Translating gives CASSPGGLAKETQYF. This sequence joins TRBV7-9 and TRBJ2-5; 9 bases line up with TRBD2. This CDR3 comprises 15 residues. J was trimmed by 3 bases and V by 5 bases; bases with no gene match: 7. CDR1 is SEHNR, CDR2 FQNEAQ, per germline (reference sequence).

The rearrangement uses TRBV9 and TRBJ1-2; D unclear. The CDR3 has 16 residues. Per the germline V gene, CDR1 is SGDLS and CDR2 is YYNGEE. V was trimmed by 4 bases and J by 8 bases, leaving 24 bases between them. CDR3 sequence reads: CASSTNLIDGGTGYTF. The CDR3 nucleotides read TGTGCCAGCAGCACTAATTTAATCGACGGAGGTACAGGCTACACCTTC.

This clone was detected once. The CDR3 DNA reads as TGTGCCAGCAGGCTTGGGTTTAGGGGGACTAGGGTTTCAACACACAATGAGCAGTTCTTC. Its translation is CASRLGFRGTRVSTHNEQFF. The chain joins TRBV28 to TRBJ2-1, with 8 bases fitting TRBD2. Germline V CDR1 and CDR2: MDHEN, SYDVKM. V shed 6 bases and J 5 bases; nucleotides not matched to a gene: 24. The CDR3 is made up of 20 amino acids.

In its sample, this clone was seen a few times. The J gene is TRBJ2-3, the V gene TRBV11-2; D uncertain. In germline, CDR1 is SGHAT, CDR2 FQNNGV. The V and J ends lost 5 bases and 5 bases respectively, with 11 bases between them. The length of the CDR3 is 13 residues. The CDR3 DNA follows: TGTGCCAGCAGCACACTGACTCGAGATACGCAGTATTTT. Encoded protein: CASSTLTRDTQYF.